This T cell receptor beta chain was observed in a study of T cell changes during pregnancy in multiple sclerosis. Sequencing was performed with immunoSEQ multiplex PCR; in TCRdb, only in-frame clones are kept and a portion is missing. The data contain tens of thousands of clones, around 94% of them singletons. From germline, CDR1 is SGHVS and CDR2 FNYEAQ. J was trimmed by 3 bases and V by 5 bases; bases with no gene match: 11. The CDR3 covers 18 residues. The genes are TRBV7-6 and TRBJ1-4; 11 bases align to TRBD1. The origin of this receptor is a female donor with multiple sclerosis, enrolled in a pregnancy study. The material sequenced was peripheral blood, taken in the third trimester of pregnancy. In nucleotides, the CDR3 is TGTGCCAGCAGCCGCGCCCTGGACAGGGGGCTAGCTAATGAAAAACTGTTTTTT. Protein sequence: CASSRALDRGLANEKLFF.